This T cell receptor beta chain was identified in a study of shared clonotypes between healthy human individuals. Overall study context: Donors consisted of a couple of women and three men between 18 and 49.

Generated by immunoSEQ multiplex PCR, the TCRdb table keeps only in-frame clones and is missing some. The repertoire includes millions of clones, about 95% of them detected once, and 0.13% sits in the top ten. The CDR3 sequence is 16 residues long. Trimming pared 2 bases from V and 5 bases from J, leaving 18 bases between. Germline-derived CDR1 and CDR2 are KGHSH and LQKENI. The chain joins TRBV18 to TRBJ1-2; D gene unclear. The specimen was naive CD4+ T cells sorted from blood. Subset meaning: CD45RA+ positively selected. The source of this sequence is a man younger than 35 in good health. CDR3 residues: CASSPDLAGLGYGYTF. CDR3 nucleotides: TGTGCCAGCTCACCAGATTTGGCAGGCCTGGGGTATGGCTACACCTTC.